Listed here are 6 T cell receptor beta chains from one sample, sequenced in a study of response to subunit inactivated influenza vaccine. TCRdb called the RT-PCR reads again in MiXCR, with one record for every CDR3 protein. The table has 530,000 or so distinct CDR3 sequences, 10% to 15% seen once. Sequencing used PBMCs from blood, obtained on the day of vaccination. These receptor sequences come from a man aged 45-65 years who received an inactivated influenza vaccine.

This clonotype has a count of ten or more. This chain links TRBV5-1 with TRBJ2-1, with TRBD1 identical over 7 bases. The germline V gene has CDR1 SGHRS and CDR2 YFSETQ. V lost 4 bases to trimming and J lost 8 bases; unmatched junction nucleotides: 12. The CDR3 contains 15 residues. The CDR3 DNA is TGCGCCAGCAGCCGAGGGGCGACAGGGTCAGATGAGCAGTTCTTC. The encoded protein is CASSRGATGSDEQFF.

CDR3 sequence reads: CASSLGGTSGQETQYF. The CDR3 nucleotides are TGCGCCAGCAGCTTGGGAGGGACTAGCGGGCAAGAGACCCAGTACTTC. The V call is TRBV5-1, the J call TRBJ2-5; the match to TRBD2 covers 12 bases. Germline V gene data show CDR1 as SGHRS and CDR2 as YFSETQ. CDR3 length: 16 amino acids. V was pared by 0 bases and J by 2 bases, with 2 bases of the junction left unmatched.

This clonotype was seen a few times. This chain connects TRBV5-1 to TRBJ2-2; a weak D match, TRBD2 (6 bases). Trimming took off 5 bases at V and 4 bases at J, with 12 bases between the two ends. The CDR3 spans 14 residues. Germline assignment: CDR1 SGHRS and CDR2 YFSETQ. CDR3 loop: CASSLRGTTGELFF. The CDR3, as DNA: TGCGCCAGCAGTCTGCGGGGAACCACCGGGGAGCTGTTTTTT. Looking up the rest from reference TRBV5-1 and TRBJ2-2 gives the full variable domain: KAGVTQTPRYLIKTRGQQVTLSCSPISGHRSVSWYQQTPGQGLQFLFEYFSETQRNKGNFPGRFSGRQFSNSRSEMNVSTLELGDSALYLCASSLRGTTGELFFGEGSRLTVL.

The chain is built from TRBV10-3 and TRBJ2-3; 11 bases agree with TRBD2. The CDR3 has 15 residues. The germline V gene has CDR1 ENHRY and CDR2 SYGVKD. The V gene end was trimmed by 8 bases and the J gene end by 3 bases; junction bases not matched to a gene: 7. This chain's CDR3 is CAIRGLAGETDTQYF. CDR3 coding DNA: TGTGCCATCCGCGGACTAGCGGGCGAGACAGATACGCAGTATTTT.

In nucleotides, the CDR3 is TGCGCCAGCAGGGATGACAGGGGGCGCGTGTACGAGCAGTACTTC. It specifies CASRDDRGRVYEQYF. The chain is built from TRBV10-2 and TRBJ2-7; 10 bases line up with TRBD1. Germline trimming cut 6 bases from V and 4 bases from J; bases unmatched to any gene: 9. Germline assignment: CDR1 WSHSY and CDR2 SAAADI. This CDR3 contains 15 residues.

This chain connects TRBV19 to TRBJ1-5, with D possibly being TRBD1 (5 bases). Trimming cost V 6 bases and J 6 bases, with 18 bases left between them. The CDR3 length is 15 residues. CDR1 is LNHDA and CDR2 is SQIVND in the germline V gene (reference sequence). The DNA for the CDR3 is TGTGCCAGTAGCCTGTGGGGGGATGTGGGTCAGCCCCAGCATTTT. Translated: CASSLWGDVGQPQHF.